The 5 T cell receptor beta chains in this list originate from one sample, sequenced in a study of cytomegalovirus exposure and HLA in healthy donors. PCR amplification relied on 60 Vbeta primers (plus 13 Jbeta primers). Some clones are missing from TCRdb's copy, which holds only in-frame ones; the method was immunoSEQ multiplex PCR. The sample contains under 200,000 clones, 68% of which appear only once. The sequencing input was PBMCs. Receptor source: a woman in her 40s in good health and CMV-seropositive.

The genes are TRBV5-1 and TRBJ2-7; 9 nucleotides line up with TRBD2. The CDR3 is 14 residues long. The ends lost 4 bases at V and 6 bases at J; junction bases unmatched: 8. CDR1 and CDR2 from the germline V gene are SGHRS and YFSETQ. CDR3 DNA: TGCGCCAGCAGCCAAGGAGCGGGGGGCAGCGAGCAGTACTTC. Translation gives CASSQGAGGSEQYF.

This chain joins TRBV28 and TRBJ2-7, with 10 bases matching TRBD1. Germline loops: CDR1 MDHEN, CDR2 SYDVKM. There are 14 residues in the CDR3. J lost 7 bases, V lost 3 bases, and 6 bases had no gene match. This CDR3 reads CASSFRQGAEEQYF. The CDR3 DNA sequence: TGTGCCAGCAGTTTTAGACAGGGGGCGGAAGAGCAGTACTTC.

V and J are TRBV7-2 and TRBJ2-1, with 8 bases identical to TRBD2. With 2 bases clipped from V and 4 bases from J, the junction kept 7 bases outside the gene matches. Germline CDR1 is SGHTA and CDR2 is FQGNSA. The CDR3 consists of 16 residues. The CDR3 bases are TGTGCCAGCAGCTTACAAGCGGGAGTAGGGTACAATGAGCAGTTCTTC. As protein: CASSLQAGVGYNEQFF. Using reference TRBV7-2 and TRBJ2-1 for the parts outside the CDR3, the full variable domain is GAGVSQSPSNKVTEKGKDVELRCDPISGHTALYWYRQSLGQGLEFLIYFQGNSAPDKSGLPSDRFSAERTGGSVSTLTIQRTQQEDSAVYLCASSLQAGVGYNEQFFGPGTRLTVL.

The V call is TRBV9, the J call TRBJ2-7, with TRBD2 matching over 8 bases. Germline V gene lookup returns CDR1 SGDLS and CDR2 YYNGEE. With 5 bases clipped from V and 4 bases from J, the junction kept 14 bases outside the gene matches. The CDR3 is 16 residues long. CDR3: CASSIRREAHLYEQYF. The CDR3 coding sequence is TGTGCCAGCAGTATTCGGCGGGAGGCCCACCTTTACGAGCAGTACTTC. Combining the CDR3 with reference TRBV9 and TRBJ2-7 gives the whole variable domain DSGVTQTPKHLITATGQRVTLRCSPRSGDLSVYWYQQSLDQGLQFLIQYYNGEERAKGNILERFSAQQFPDLHSELNLSSLELGDSALYFCASSIRREAHLYEQYFGPGTRLTVT.

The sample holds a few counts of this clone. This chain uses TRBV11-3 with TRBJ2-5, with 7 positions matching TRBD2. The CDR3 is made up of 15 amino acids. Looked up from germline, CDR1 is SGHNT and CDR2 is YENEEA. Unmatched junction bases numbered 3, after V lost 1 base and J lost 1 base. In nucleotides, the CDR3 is TGTGCCAGCAGCTTAGGCGGGACTACCCAAGAGACCCAGTACTTC. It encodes CASSLGGTTQETQYF.